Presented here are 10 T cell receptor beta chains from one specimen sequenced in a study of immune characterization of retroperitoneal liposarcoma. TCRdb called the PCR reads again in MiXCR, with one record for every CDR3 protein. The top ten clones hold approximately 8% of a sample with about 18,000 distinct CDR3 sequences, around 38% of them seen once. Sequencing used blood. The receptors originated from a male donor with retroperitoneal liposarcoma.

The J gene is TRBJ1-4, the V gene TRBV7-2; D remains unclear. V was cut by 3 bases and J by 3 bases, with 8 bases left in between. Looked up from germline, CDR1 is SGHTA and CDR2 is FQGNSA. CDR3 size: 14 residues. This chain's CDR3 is CASSFSGPNEKLFF. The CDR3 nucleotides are TGTGCCAGCAGCTTTTCCGGCCCTAATGAAAAACTGTTTTTT. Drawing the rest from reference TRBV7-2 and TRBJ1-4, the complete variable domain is GAGVSQSPSNKVTEKGKDVELRCDPISGHTALYWYRQSLGQGLEFLIYFQGNSAPDKSGLPSDRFSAERTGGSVSTLTIQRTQQEDSAVYLCASSFSGPNEKLFFGSGTQLSVL.

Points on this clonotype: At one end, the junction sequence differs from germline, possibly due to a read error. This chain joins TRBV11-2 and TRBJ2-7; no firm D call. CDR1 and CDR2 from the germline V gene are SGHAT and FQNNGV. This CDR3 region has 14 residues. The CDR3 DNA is TGTGCCAGCAGCCCCAATTGGTCGAAAAATGAGCATTTCTTC. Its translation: CASSPNWSKNEHFF.

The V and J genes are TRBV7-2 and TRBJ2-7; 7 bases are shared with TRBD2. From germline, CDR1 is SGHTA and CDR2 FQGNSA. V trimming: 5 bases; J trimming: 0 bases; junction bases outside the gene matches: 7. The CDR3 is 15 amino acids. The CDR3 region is CASSPGGGSSYEQYF. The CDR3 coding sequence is TGTGCCAGCAGCCCGGGGGGAGGGAGCTCCTACGAGCAGTACTTC.

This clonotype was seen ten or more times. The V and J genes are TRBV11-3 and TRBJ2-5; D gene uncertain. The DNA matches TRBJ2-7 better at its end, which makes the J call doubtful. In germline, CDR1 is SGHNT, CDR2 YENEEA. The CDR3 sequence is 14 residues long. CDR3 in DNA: TGTGCCAGCAGCTTAGATGATAACTTCGACGAGCAGTACTTC. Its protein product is CASSLDDNFDEQYF.

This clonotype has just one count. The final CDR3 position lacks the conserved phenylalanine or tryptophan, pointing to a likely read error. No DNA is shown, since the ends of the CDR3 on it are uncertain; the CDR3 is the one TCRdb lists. The CDR3 region is CASSFSGSTYEQYS. The V and J genes are TRBV7-2 and TRBJ2-3. Both ends counted, the CDR3 spans 14 residues. Germline values: CDR1 SGHTA, CDR2 FQGNSA.

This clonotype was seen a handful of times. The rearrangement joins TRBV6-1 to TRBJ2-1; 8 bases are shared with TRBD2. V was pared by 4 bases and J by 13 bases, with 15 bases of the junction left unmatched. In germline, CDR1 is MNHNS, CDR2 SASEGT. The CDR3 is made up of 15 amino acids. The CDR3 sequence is CASSALAGPQETQFF. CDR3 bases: TGTGCCAGCAGTGCCCTAGCGGGTCCTCAAGAGACCCAGTTCTTC.

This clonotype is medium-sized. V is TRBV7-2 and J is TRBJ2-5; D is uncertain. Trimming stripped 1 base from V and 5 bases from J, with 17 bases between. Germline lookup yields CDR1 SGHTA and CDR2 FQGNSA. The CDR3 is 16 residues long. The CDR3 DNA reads TGTGCCAGCAGCTTAGAGAGCGTAGTGGTCTGGGAGACCCAGTACTTC. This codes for CASSLESVVVWETQYF.

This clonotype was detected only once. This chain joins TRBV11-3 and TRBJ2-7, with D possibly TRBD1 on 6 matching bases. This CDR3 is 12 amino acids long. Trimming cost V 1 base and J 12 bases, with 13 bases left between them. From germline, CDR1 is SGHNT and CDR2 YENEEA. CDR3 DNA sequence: TGTGCCAGCAGCTTAGGGGGCAGGGGACCGTACTTC. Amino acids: CASSLGGRGPYF.

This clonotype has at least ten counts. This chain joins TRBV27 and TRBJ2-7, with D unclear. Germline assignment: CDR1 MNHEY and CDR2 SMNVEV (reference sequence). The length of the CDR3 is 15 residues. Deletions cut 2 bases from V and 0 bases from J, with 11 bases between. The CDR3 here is CASSLSRLSSYEQYF. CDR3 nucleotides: TGTGCCAGCAGTTTAAGCAGGTTGAGCTCCTACGAGCAGTACTTC.

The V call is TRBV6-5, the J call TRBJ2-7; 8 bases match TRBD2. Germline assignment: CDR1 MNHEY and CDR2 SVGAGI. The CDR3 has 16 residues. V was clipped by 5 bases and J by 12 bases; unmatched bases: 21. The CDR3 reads CASSESRGTRGGRRYF. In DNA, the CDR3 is TGTGCCAGCAGTGAAAGTAGGGGGACTAGGGGGGGGAGACGGTACTTC.